This T cell receptor beta chain was sequenced for a study of tumor and adjacent non-tumor tissue in lung cancer. Study-level background: Each sample yielded approximately 4.2 million productive TCRbeta reads on average.

The template was RNA from unsorted bulk tissue. Per the germline V gene, CDR1 is MNHEY and CDR2 is SVGAGI. The CDR3 length is 17 residues. A remark on this clonotype: Mismatch with germline at one junction end may stem from a read error.

Three rounds of nested PCR, following a modified ARM-PCR protocol, produced the TCRbeta library. TCRdb re-called the multiplex PCR reads with MiXCR, one entry per CDR3 protein. Here the sample spans around 70,000 distinct CDR3 sequences, just under 60% being singletons. This rearrangement joins TRBV6-5 to TRBJ2-2, with 9 bases fitting TRBD2. This TCR came from a man aged 50-60 years with non-small cell lung cancer. The sequenced sample consisted of lung tumor tissue. The DNA for the CDR3 is TGTGCCAGCAGTTACCCCCTAGCGGGGCTGAACACCGGGGAGCCGTTTTTT. Protein: CASSYPLAGLNTGEPFF.